This T cell receptor (beta chain) originates from a study of T cell repertoires in cytomegalovirus infection. MiXCR was run by TCRdb on the reads, yielding one entry per CDR3 protein. The table has approximately 400,000 distinct CDR3 sequences, 25% to 40% seen once; the top ten hold approximately 13%. The germline gives CDR1 MNHGY, CDR2 SAAAGT. V was shortened by 8 bases and J by 10 bases, with 14 bases between the two germline ends. This CDR3 has 11 amino acids. This clonotype was seen only a few times. The V call is TRBV6-8, the J call TRBJ1-1, with D possibly TRBD1 on 6 matching bases. The source of this sequence is a human donor in good health (CMV status not recorded). Some clones in this sample may be carry-over from other donors' samples. Sequenced material: PBMCs. The CDR3 nucleotides read TGTGCCAGCGGATCAGGGGAGGGAGCTTTCTTT. This codes for CASGSGEGAFF.